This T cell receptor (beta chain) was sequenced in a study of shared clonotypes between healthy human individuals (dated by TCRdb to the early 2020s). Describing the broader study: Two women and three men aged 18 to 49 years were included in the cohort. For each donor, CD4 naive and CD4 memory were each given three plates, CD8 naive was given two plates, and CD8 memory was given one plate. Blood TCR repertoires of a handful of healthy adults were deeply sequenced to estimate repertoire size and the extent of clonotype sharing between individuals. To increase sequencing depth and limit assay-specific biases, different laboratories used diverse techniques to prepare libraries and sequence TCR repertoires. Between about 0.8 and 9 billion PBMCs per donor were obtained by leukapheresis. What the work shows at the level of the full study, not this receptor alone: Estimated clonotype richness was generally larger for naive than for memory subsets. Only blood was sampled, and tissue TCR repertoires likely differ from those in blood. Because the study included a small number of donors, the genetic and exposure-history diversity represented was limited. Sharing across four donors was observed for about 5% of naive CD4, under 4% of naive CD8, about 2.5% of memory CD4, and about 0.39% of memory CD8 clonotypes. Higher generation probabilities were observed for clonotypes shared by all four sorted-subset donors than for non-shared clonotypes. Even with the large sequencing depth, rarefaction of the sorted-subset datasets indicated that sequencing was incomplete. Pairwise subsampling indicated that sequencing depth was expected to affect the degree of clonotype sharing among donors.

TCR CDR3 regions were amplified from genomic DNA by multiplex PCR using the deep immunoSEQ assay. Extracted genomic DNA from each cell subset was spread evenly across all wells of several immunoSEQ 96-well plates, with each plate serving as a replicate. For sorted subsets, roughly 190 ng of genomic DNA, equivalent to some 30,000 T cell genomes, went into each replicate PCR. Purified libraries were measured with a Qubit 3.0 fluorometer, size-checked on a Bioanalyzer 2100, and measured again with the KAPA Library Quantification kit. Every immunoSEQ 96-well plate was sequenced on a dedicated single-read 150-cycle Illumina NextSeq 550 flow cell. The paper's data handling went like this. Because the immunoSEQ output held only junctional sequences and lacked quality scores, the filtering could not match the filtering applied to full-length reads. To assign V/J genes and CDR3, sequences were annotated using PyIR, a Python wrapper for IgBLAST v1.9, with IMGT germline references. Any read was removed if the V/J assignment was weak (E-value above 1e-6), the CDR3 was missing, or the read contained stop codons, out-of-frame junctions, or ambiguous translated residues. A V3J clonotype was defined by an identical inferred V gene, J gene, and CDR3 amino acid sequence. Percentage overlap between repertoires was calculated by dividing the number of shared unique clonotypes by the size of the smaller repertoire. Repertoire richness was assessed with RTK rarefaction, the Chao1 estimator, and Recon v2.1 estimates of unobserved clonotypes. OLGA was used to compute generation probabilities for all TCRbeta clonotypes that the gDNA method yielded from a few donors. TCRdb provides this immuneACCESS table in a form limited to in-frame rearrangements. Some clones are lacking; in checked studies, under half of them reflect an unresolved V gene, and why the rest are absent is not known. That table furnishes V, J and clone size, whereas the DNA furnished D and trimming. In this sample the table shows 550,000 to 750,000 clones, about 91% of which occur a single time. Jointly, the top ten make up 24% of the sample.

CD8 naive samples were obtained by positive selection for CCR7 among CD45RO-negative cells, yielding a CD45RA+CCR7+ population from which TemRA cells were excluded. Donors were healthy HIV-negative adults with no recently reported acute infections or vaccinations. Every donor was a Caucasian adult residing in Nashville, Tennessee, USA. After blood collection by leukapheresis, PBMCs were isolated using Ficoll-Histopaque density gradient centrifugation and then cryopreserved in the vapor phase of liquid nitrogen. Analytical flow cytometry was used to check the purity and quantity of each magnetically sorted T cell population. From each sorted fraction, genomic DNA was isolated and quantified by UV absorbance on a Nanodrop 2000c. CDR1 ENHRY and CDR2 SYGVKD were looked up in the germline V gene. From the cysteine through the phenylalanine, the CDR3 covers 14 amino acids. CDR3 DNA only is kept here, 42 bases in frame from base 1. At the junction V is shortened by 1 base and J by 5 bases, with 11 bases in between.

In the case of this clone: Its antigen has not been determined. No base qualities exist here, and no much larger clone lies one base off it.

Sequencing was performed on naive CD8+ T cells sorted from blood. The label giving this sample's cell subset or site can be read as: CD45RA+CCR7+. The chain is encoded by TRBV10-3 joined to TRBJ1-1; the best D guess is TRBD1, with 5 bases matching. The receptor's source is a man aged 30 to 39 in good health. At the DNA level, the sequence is TGTGCCATCAGTGAGTTGGGGGGAGGAACTGAAGCTTTCTTT. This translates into CAISELGGGTEAFF.